Following are 27 T cell receptor beta chains from one sample sequenced in a study of T cells in Graves' hyperthyroidism and ophthalmopathy. Authors of the study amplified TCR beta CDR3 regions from RNA transcripts. A first-round RT-PCR of the TCR CDR3 used the HTBI primer set. MiXCR was run by TCRdb on the multiplex PCR reads, yielding one entry per CDR3 protein. The sample has fewer than 650,000 distinct CDR3 sequences; 14% are singletons. The sample taken for sequencing was blood. The receptors were gathered from a young woman with Graves' ophthalmopathy.

A note on this clonotype: Mismatch with germline at one junction end may stem from a read error. This rearrangement joins TRBV7-9 to TRBJ2-1; the D is unclear. CDR1 and CDR2 (germline): SEHNR, FQNEAQ (reference sequence). The CDR3 length is 14 residues. CDR3 sequence (DNA): TGCGCCAGCAGCTCGACCGGTCCCGAAAATGAGCAGTTCTTC. Protein sequence: CASSSTGPENEQFF. The full variable domain, its missing parts supplied by reference TRBV7-9 and TRBJ2-1, is DTGVSQNPRHKITKRGQNVTFRCDPISEHNRLYWYRQTLGQGPEFLTYFQNEAQLEKSRLLSDRFSAERPKGSFSTLEIQRTEQGDSAMYLCASSSTGPENEQFFGPGTRLTVL.

The rearrangement joins TRBV9 to TRBJ2-2; D perhaps matches TRBD2 (5 bases). This CDR3 is built from 15 residues. Germline V gene lookup returns CDR1 SGDLS and CDR2 YYNGEE. V lost 2 bases and J lost 1, with 9 bases in between. The CDR3 DNA follows: TGTGCCAGCAGCGTTGGGGAGTTGAACACCGGGGAGCTGTTTTTT. Translating it yields CASSVGELNTGELFF.

This clonotype was found many times. J is TRBJ1-2 and V is TRBV7-9, with a weak D call TRBD1 (6 bases). V was pared by 5 bases and J by 3 bases, with 13 bases between. The germline gives CDR1 SEHNR, CDR2 FQNEAQ (reference sequence). The CDR3 covers 14 residues. The CDR3 nucleotides read TGTGCCAGCAGCGACCCGACAGGCCACTATGGCTACACCTTC. It yields the protein CASSDPTGHYGYTF.

The chain uses TRBV19 and TRBJ2-7, with D maybe TRBD1 (6 bases). The length of the CDR3 is 16 residues. From germline, CDR1 is LNHDA and CDR2 SQIVND (reference sequence). Trimming left V 1 base short and J 2 bases short, with 15 bases between. CDR3 DNA sequence: TGTGCCAGTAGTATAGTTGGGGGCCGCCGGGCCTACGAGCAGTACTTC. It encodes CASSIVGGRRAYEQYF.

This clonotype was observed a few times. The genes are TRBV5-1 and TRBJ2-1; 7 nucleotides line up with TRBD2. CDR1 and CDR2 from the germline V gene are SGHRS and YFSETQ. The CDR3 has 14 residues. The V and J ends lost 0 bases and 9 bases, in that order; junction bases with no gene match: 6. CDR3 DNA: TGCGCCAGCAGCTTGGAGCGGGGTGGAGGTGAGCAGTTCTTC. It translates to CASSLERGGGEQFF.

V and J are TRBV20-1 and TRBJ2-3, with TRBD2 identical over 9 bases. CDR1 is DFQATT, CDR2 SNEGSKA, per germline (reference sequence). V shed 8 bases and J 2 bases; nucleotides not matched to a gene: 11. The CDR3 consists of 15 residues. DNA of the CDR3: TGCAGTTGGGGCGGGGGGGTTCTCAACACAGATACGCAGTATTTT. It yields the protein CSWGGGVLNTDTQYF.

The chain employs TRBV20-1 and TRBJ1-3; D unresolved. CDR3 length: 14 residues. The V end was cut by 3 bases, the J end by 4 bases, with 13 bases between. Germline-derived CDR1 and CDR2 are DFQATT and SNEGSKA (reference sequence). The CDR3 coding sequence is TGCAGTGCTAGTGAGGACTCAACGGGAAACACCATATATTTT. Encoded protein: CSASEDSTGNTIYF.

This clonotype was seen ten or more times. The chain has TRBV12-3 or TRBV12-4 and TRBJ2-7; 12 bases fit TRBD2. Trimming at V came to 0 bases and at J to 5 bases, leaving 5 bases not matched to a gene. The CDR3 runs 16 residues. The CDR3 DNA is TGTGCCAGCAGTTTAGCGACTAGCGGGAGTTCCCACGAGCAGTACTTC. This translates into CASSLATSGSSHEQYF.

The chain has TRBV4-1 and TRBJ2-5; the match to TRBD2 covers 7 bases. V trimming: 0 bases; J trimming: 5 bases; junction bases outside the gene matches: 6. CDR1 MGHRA and CDR2 YSYEKL come from the germline V gene. CDR3 length: 15 residues. The CDR3 DNA is TGCGCCAGCAGCCAAGATGGGCGGGGGAAGGAGACCCAGTACTTC. Translated: CASSQDGRGKETQYF.

This clonotype was detected a few times. The genes are TRBV5-5 and TRBJ2-5; TRBD1 aligns across 12 bases. Per the germline V gene, CDR1 is SGHKS and CDR2 is YYEKEE (reference sequence). J was trimmed by 5 bases and V by 3 bases; bases with no gene match: 8. The CDR3 extends over 16 amino acids. Here the CDR3 DNA reads TGTGCCAGCAGCTCCCTAGGGGACAGGGGGCGGGAGACCCAGTACTTC. This codes for CASSSLGDRGRETQYF.

The rearrangement links TRBV24-1 to TRBJ2-3, with D possibly being TRBD2 (5 bases). Looked up from germline, CDR1 is KGHDR and CDR2 is SFDVKD. V was shortened by 6 bases and J by 3 bases, with 9 bases between the two germline ends. The CDR3 is 13 amino acids. The CDR3 DNA is TGTGCCACCAGTTTACTAGGGACAGATACGCAGTATTTT. Translating it yields CATSLLGTDTQYF.

This clonotype has more than one count but fewer than ten. V gene TRBV9 combines with J gene TRBJ1-5; D might be TRBD1 (6 bases). Trimming stripped 3 bases from V and 8 bases from J, with 15 bases between. There are 14 residues in the CDR3. Per germline, CDR1 SGDLS and CDR2 YYNGEE. CDR3 bases: TGTGCCAGCAGCGCGAACAGGGAAGGAAAGCCCCAGCATTTT. It encodes CASSANREGKPQHF.

This clonotype was recorded at least ten times. The chain joins TRBV14 to TRBJ2-5, with D perhaps given as TRBD1 or TRBD2 (6 bases each). CDR3 length: 17 amino acids. In germline, CDR1 is SGHDN, CDR2 FVKESK. V lost 4 bases, J lost 5 bases, and 23 bases lay in between. Here the CDR3 DNA reads TGTGCCAGCAGCCTCAGGAGGGGGGCCTACACCAGGGAGACCCAGTACTTC. Its translation is CASSLRRGAYTRETQYF. The complete variable domain, with remaining parts taken from reference TRBV14 and TRBJ2-5, reads EAGVTQFPSHSVIEKGQTVTLRCDPISGHDNLYWYRRVMGKEIKFLLHFVKESKQDESGMPNNRFLAERTGGTYSTLKVQPAELEDSGVYFCASSLRRGAYTRETQYFGPGTRLLVL.

The table lists this clonotype with many counts. J is TRBJ2-1 and V is TRBV6-2 or TRBV6-3, with D unresolved. The CDR3 extends over 17 amino acids. Deletions cut 7 bases from V and 0 bases from J, with 19 bases between. From germline, CDR1 is MNHEY and CDR2 SVGEGT. CDR3: CASTPGPHLSSYNEQFF. CDR3 DNA sequence: TGTGCCAGCACTCCGGGTCCACATCTGAGCTCCTACAATGAGCAGTTCTTC.

This clonotype was counted at least ten times. This sequence joins TRBV11-2 and TRBJ2-7, with D possibly TRBD1 on 6 matching bases. The V and J ends lost 1 base and 5 bases respectively, with 9 bases between them. CDR1 SGHAT and CDR2 FQNNGV come from the germline V gene. This CDR3 is built from 13 residues. The CDR3 is CASSLGGGNEQYF. The CDR3 region has the DNA TGTGCCAGCAGCTTAGGAGGGGGAAACGAGCAGTACTTC. The complete variable domain, with remaining parts taken from reference TRBV11-2 and TRBJ2-7, reads EAGVAQSPRYKIIEKRQSVAFWCNPISGHATLYWYQQILGQGPKLLIQFQNNGVVDDSQLPKDRFSAERLKGVDSTLKIQPAKLEDSAVYLCASSLGGGNEQYFGPGTRLTVT.

There are many counts of this clonotype. The chain links TRBV28 to TRBJ2-7, with D possibly being TRBD1 (5 bases). V gave up 3 bases and J gave up 0 bases, with 12 bases separating them. Germline V gene data show CDR1 as MDHEN and CDR2 as SYDVKM. The CDR3 length is 15 residues. CDR3 sequence (DNA): TGTGCCAGCAGTTTCGCACGACAGAGCTCCTACGAGCAGTACTTC. This codes for CASSFARQSSYEQYF.

This clonotype has a count of ten or more. The chain uses TRBV28 and TRBJ1-5, with 8 positions matching TRBD1. V was clipped by 5 bases and J by 0 bases; unmatched bases: 3. In germline, CDR1 is MDHEN, CDR2 SYDVKM. The CDR3 is 15 amino acids. CDR3 DNA: TGTGCCAGCAGTCCCCAGGGGGCTAGCAATCAGCCCCAGCATTTT. This codes for CASSPQGASNQPQHF.

In the case of this clonotype: A read error may explain this, as a much larger clone is one base away. The rearrangement joins TRBV11-2 to TRBJ2-7, with D uncertain. V lost 0 bases and J 6 bases, leaving 15 bases between the germline ends. Germline CDR1 and CDR2: SGHAT and FQNNGV. The CDR3 extends over 15 amino acids. The CDR3 sequence is CASSLDADESFEQYF. In DNA form, the CDR3 reads TGTGCCAGCAGCTTAGATGCGGACGAGAGCTTCGAGCAGTACTTC.

Concerning this clonotype itself: A much larger clone differs by one base, so this may be a read error. The genes are TRBV7-3 and TRBJ2-1; TRBD1 matches at 9 bases. This CDR3 contains 15 residues. The germline V gene has CDR1 SGHTA and CDR2 FQGTGA. For the CDR3, the DNA is TGTGCCAGCAGCTTCTCACAGGGGGCTTACAAGGAGCAGTTCTTC. Its translation: CASSFSQGAYKEQFF.

CDR3 sequence: CASSPQGLYNEQFF. The CDR3 DNA sequence: TGTGCCAGCAGCCCGCAAGGACTGTACAATGAGCAGTTCTTC. The gene calls are TRBV7-9 and TRBJ2-1; TRBD2 might be the D (5 bases). The CDR3 is 14 residues long. Germline CDR1 SEHNR, CDR2 FQNEAQ (reference sequence). Trimming stripped 5 bases from V and 4 bases from J, with 12 bases between.

In this sample, this clonotype turned up many times. J is TRBJ2-2 and V is TRBV30, with 9 bases lining up with TRBD1. CDR1 GTSNPN and CDR2 SVGIG come from the germline V gene (reference sequence). Trimming cost V 8 bases and J 6 bases; bases outside gene matches: 7. This CDR3 has 13 residues. This CDR3 reads CAGTGTRSGELFF. CDR3 sequence (DNA): TGTGCCGGGACAGGGACCCGTTCCGGGGAGCTGTTTTTT. Full variable domain (outside the CDR3, taken from reference TRBV30 and TRBJ2-2): SQTIHQWPATLVQPVGSPLSLECTVEGTSNPNLYWYRQAAGRGLQLLFYSVGIGQISSEVPQNLSASRPQDRQFILSSKKLLLSDSGFYLCAGTGTRSGELFFGEGSRLTVL.

The rearrangement joins TRBV30 to TRBJ2-5; 7 nucleotides agree with TRBD2. CDR1 GTSNPN and CDR2 SVGIG come from the germline V gene (reference sequence). There are 15 residues in the CDR3. Unmatched junction bases numbered 13, after V lost 4 bases and J lost 5 bases. DNA of the CDR3: TGTGCCTGGACCCGCCGGGGGGACCAGGCTGAGACCCAGTACTTC. Translating it yields CAWTRRGDQAETQYF.

This clonotype was counted ten times or more. The chain is built from TRBV27 and TRBJ2-5; 7 bases align to TRBD2. Germline assignment: CDR1 MNHEY and CDR2 SMNVEV (reference sequence). The CDR3 is 21 residues long. V was pared by 3 bases and J by 4 bases, with 26 bases of the junction left unmatched. CDR3 residues: CASSLSPNAFRAGAVLETQYF. The CDR3 nucleotides read TGTGCCAGCAGTTTGAGTCCCAATGCCTTCCGGGCGGGAGCCGTATTAGAGACCCAGTACTTC.

This clonotype was observed many times. The chain links TRBV28 to TRBJ2-7, with a possible D match to TRBD1 (6 bases). V was clipped by 4 bases and J by 3 bases, with 13 bases between them. CDR1 is MDHEN and CDR2 is SYDVKM in the germline V gene. The CDR3 length is 14 residues. The CDR3 protein is CASSSRTADYEQYF. The CDR3 coding sequence is TGTGCCAGCAGTTCCCGGACAGCAGACTACGAGCAGTACTTC.

The sample holds many counts of this clonotype. The chain links TRBV4-3 to TRBJ2-7, with D hard to call. Trimming shortened V by 2 bases and J by 0 bases, and 11 bases separated the two germline ends. CDR1 LGHNA and CDR2 YSLEER come from the germline V gene. This CDR3 spans 15 amino acids. The CDR3 region has the DNA TGCGCCAGCAGCCAAAGCCCCCAGCCCTCCTACGAGCAGTACTTC. Amino acid sequence: CASSQSPQPSYEQYF.

This clonotype was seen ten or more times. J is TRBJ2-1 and V is TRBV2, with 8 positions matching TRBD1. The length of the CDR3 is 15 residues. J lost 8 bases, V lost 4 bases, and 10 bases had no gene match. Germline V gene sequence: CDR1 SNHLY, CDR2 FYNNEI. CDR3 amino acids: CASSGSTGDIDEQFF. The CDR3 nucleotides are TGTGCCAGCAGTGGCTCGACAGGGGATATCGATGAGCAGTTCTTC. Full variable domain (rest looked up from reference TRBV2 and TRBJ2-1): EPEVTQTPSHQVTQMGQEVILRCVPISNHLYFYWYRQILGQKVEFLVSFYNNEISEKSEIFDDQFSVERPDGSNFTLKIRSTKLEDSAMYFCASSGSTGDIDEQFFGPGTRLTVL.

This clonotype was detected ten times or more. V gene TRBV7-9 combines with J gene TRBJ2-1, with 7 bases aligning to TRBD2. CDR1 and CDR2 (germline): SEHNR, FQNEAQ (reference sequence). The CDR3 extends over 16 amino acids. V shed 5 bases, J shed 2 bases, and the junction held 9 bases outside the gene matches. DNA of the CDR3: TGTGCCAGCAGCGAAAACTTAGCGGGTCCCTACAATGAGCAGTTCTTC. This encodes CASSENLAGPYNEQFF.